Only a few counts were recorded for the clone carrying this T cell receptor (beta chain). No antigen is known for it. The data stem from a study of regulatory T cells in long-lasting Graves disease. General study findings and limits: New patients shared about 880 public clonotypes, fewer than the roughly 3,000 shared by persistent patients.

Time point described: newly diagnosed GD, antithyroid drugs for less than 3 months. TCR sequences were obtained from RNA taken from PBMCs. Diagnoses of Graves' disease were made by American Thyroid Association guidelines. With iRepertoire HTBI primers and Arm-PCR of CDR3 regions, TCR beta libraries were built. TCRdb processed the multiplex PCR reads anew with MiXCR; each CDR3 protein has one entry. The top ten hold approximately 11% of the sample, which has 400,000 to 450,000 distinct CDR3 sequences, around 17% seen once. The sample was also linked to a second study, of T cells in Graves' hyperthyroidism and ophthalmopathy. Turning to that study: Graves' hyperthyroidism showing no ophthalmopathy progression within 18 months was considered stable. HTBI primers were employed in a first-round RT-PCR of the TCR CDR3.

Sequencing used peripheral blood mononuclear cells (PBMCs), obtained at new diagnosis, from a patient treated with antithyroid drugs. The clonotype originates from a woman aged 25 to 39 with Graves disease.

The CDR3: CASSQGAMNIQYF. The CDR3 coding sequence is TGTGCCAGCAGCCAGGGGGCGATGAACATTCAGTACTTC. The chain links TRBV7-2 to TRBJ2-4, with TRBD1 matching 8 bases. This CDR3 comprises 13 residues. With 5 bases clipped from V and 7 bases from J, the junction kept 4 bases outside the gene matches. The germline V gene has CDR1 SGHTA and CDR2 FQGNSA. The full variable domain, completed using reference TRBV7-2 and TRBJ2-4, is GAGVSQSPSNKVTEKGKDVELRCDPISGHTALYWYRQSLGQGLEFLIYFQGNSAPDKSGLPSDRFSAERTGGSVSTLTIQRTQQEDSAVYLCASSQGAMNIQYFGAGTRLSVL.